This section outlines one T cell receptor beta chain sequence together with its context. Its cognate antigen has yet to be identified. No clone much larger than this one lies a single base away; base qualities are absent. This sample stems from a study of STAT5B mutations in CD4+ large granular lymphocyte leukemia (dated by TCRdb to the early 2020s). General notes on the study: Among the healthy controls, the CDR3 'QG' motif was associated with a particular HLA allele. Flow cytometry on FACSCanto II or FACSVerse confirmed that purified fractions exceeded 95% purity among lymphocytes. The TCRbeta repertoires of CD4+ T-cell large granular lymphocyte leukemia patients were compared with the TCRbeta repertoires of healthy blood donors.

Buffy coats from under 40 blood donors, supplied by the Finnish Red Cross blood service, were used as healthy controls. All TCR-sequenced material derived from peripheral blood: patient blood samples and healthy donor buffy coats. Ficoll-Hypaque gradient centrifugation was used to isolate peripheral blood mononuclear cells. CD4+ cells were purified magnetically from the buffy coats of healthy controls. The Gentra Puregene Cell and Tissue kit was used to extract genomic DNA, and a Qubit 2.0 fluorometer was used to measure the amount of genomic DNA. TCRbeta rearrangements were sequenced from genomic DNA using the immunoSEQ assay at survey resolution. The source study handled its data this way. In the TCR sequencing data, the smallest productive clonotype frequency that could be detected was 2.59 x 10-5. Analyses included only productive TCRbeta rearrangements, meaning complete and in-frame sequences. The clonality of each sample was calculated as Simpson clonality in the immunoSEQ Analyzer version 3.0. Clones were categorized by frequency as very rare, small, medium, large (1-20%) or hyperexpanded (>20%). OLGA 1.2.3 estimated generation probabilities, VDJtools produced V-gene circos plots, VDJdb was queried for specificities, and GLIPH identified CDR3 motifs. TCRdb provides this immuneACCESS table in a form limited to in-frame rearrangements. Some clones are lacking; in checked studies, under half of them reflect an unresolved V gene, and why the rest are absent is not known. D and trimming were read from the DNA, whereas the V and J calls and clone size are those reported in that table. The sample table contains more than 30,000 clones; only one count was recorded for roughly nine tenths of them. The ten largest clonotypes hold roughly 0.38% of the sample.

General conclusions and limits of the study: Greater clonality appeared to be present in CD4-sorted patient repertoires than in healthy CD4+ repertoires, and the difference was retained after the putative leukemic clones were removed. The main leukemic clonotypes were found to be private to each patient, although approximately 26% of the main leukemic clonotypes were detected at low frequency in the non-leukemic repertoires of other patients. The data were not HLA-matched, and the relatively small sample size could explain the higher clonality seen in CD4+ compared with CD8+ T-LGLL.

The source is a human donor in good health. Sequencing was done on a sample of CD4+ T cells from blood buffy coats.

The nucleotides read TGTGCCAGCATGGGGGACAGCTATGGCTACACCTTC. Its protein is CASMGDSYGYTF. The sequence is built from TRBV6-6 and TRBJ1-2; TRBD1 lines up with 7 middle nucleotides. Including cysteine and phenylalanine, the CDR3 has 12 amino acids. CDR3 DNA only is kept here, 36 bases in frame from base 1. Based on the germline V gene (reference sequence), the CDR1 and CDR2 sequences are MNHNY and SVGAGI. V ends up 7 bases short and J 4 bases short, with an unmatched junction base count of 3.